Below are 25 T cell receptor beta chains sequenced from a single sample in a study of blood T cell repertoires in COVID-19. Assay used: immunoSEQ multiplex PCR; TCRdb lists only in-frame clones, some missing. The table has 50,000 to 75,000 clones, 80% to 95% seen once. Sequences were obtained from peripheral blood. The receptors originated from a man in his fifties or sixties with active COVID-19.

V usage is TRBV2 and J usage is TRBJ1-2, with a tentative D call TRBD1 (5 bases). V was clipped by 5 bases and J by 2 bases, with 12 bases between them. The length of the CDR3 is 14 residues. CDR1 and CDR2 (germline): SNHLY, FYNNEI. This CDR3 is CASSRPGGNYGYTF. The CDR3, as DNA: TGTGCCAGCAGTCGCCCCGGGGGGAACTATGGCTACACCTTC.

This rearrangement joins TRBV9 to TRBJ1-4, with a possible D match to TRBD1 (5 bases). CDR3 size: 14 residues. Germline V CDR1 and CDR2: SGDLS, YYNGEE. V was shortened by 1 base and J by 2 bases, with 6 bases between the two germline ends. For the CDR3, the DNA is TGTGCCAGCAGCGTACAGGGTACTAATGAAAAACTGTTTTTT. It encodes CASSVQGTNEKLFF.

The chain couples TRBV7-2 to TRBJ1-1, with TRBD1 matching over 10 bases. Per the germline V gene, CDR1 is SGHTA and CDR2 is FQGNSA. Trimming removed 6 bases from V and 1 base from J; junction bases left unmatched: 5. CDR3 length equals 15 residues. The CDR3 reads CASRRDRGANTEAFF. CDR3 in DNA: TGTGCCAGCAGGCGGGACAGGGGTGCGAACACTGAAGCTTTCTTT. Filled out from reference TRBV7-2 and TRBJ1-1, the complete variable domain reads GAGVSQSPSNKVTEKGKDVELRCDPISGHTALYWYRQSLGQGLEFLIYFQGNSAPDKSGLPSDRFSAERTGGSVSTLTIQRTQQEDSAVYLCASRRDRGANTEAFFGQGTRLTVV.

This rearrangement joins TRBV24-1 to TRBJ2-7, with D possibly being TRBD2 (5 bases). Trimming left V 6 bases short and J 3 bases short, with 11 bases between. Germline assignment: CDR1 KGHDR and CDR2 SFDVKD. This CDR3 is 13 amino acids long. The CDR3 DNA sequence: TGTGCCACCAGTCAGGAGAGCGGCTACGAGCAGTACTTC. Translation: CATSQESGYEQYF.

This chain uses TRBV6-5 with TRBJ1-3; D is unclear. The CDR3 has 14 amino acids. V dropped 10 bases and J dropped 0 bases, with 13 bases sitting between them. CDR1 is MNHEY, CDR2 SVGAGI, per germline. CDR3 sequence: CATSRYSSGNTIYF. The DNA of the CDR3 is TGTGCCACCTCACGGTACAGCTCTGGAAACACCATATATTTT.

This chain joins TRBV5-4 and TRBJ2-2; 7 bases are shared with TRBD2. Germline V CDR1 and CDR2: SGHNT, YYREEE (reference sequence). CDR3 length: 15 residues. Germline trimming cut 4 bases from V and 1 base from J; bases unmatched to any gene: 4. CDR3 region: CASSTKRGNTGELFF. Written as DNA, the CDR3 is TGTGCCAGCAGCACAAAGCGGGGGAACACCGGGGAGCTGTTTTTT.

The rearrangement uses TRBV28 and TRBJ1-2; D is ambiguous. This CDR3 comprises 10 residues. In germline, CDR1 is MDHEN, CDR2 SYDVKM. Trimming pared 8 bases from V and 7 bases from J, leaving 8 bases between. The CDR3 reads CASYAVGYTF. CDR3 nucleotide sequence: TGTGCCAGCTATGCGGTTGGCTACACCTTC.

The CDR3 bases are TGTGCCAGCAGCCATGAACAGGGATACGAGCAGTACTTC. Amino acid sequence: CASSHEQGYEQYF. The chain carries TRBV4-2 and TRBJ2-7, with a possible D match to TRBD1 (6 bases). This CDR3 is built from 13 residues. The V and J ends lost 3 bases and 4 bases respectively, with 10 bases between them. Per germline, CDR1 LGHNA and CDR2 YNFKEQ.

This clone was recorded once. The chain employs TRBV28 and TRBJ2-3; D is possibly TRBD1 (5 bases). Between the trimmed V and J ends, which lost 6 bases and 7 bases, there was a span of 11 bases. Germline lookup yields CDR1 MDHEN and CDR2 SYDVKM. The CDR3 contains 12 residues. The CDR3 nucleotides are TGTGCCAGCAGCTCGGACACCTATACGCAGTATTTT. The encoded protein is CASSSDTYTQYF. Combining the CDR3 with reference TRBV28 and TRBJ2-3 gives the whole variable domain DVKVTQSSRYLVKRTGEKVFLECVQDMDHENMFWYRQDPGLGLRLIYFSYDVKMKEKGDIPEGYSVSREKKERFSLILESASTNQTSMYLCASSSDTYTQYFGPGTRLTVL.

This chain uses TRBV20-1 with TRBJ2-7; 7 bases map to TRBD1. Unmatched junction bases numbered 6, after V lost 3 bases and J lost 1 base. This CDR3 spans 14 amino acids. Germline loops: CDR1 DFQATT, CDR2 SNEGSKA (reference sequence). The CDR3 here is CSASRRTGSYEQYF. In DNA form, the CDR3 reads TGCAGTGCTAGTCGCCGGACAGGATCCTACGAGCAGTACTTC.

The V and J genes are TRBV5-6 and TRBJ2-2; 9 bases align to TRBD1. Germline V gene sequence: CDR1 SGHDT, CDR2 YYEEEE. With V trimmed by 3 bases and J by 6 bases, 6 bases remained unmatched. The CDR3 extends over 15 amino acids. In DNA form, the CDR3 reads TGTGCCAGCAGCTCGGGACAGGGTCGTTCCGGGGAGCTGTTTTTT. Translation gives CASSSGQGRSGELFF.

The CDR3 region is CASSLGGQGWETQYF. CDR3 coding DNA: TGTGCCAGCAGCTTAGGGGGACAGGGATGGGAGACCCAGTACTTC. The chain carries TRBV27 and TRBJ2-5; the match to TRBD1 covers 9 bases. The CDR3 runs to 15 residues. Germline values: CDR1 MNHEY, CDR2 SMNVEV (reference sequence). J lost 5 bases, V lost 6 bases, and 10 bases had no gene match.

The chain uses TRBV18 and TRBJ1-2; D call uncertain. Germline V gives CDR1 KGHSH, CDR2 LQKENI. The CDR3 consists of 15 residues. V lost 4 bases and J lost 6, with 18 bases in between. The CDR3 spells CASSLYSRGPDGYTF. CDR3 DNA: TGTGCCAGCTCACTGTACTCGAGAGGTCCTGATGGCTACACCTTC.

The chain couples TRBV29-1 to TRBJ2-6; TRBD2 matches 14 bases. Per germline, CDR1 SQVTM and CDR2 ANQGSEA. The V and J ends lost 0 bases and 2 bases, in that order; junction bases with no gene match: 6. This CDR3 has 19 residues. For the CDR3, the DNA is TGCAGCGTTGAAGATCGCGGGACTAGCGGGAGAGCTGGGGCCAACGTCCTGACTTTC. Translated: CSVEDRGTSGRAGANVLTF.

The chain links TRBV5-1 to TRBJ2-1; 16 nucleotides line up with TRBD2. The CDR3 contains 21 residues. Unmatched junction bases numbered 13, after V lost 0 bases and J lost 4 bases. CDR1 is SGHRS and CDR2 is YFSETQ in the germline V gene. CDR3 DNA: TGCGCCAGCAGCTTGGATCCGGGACTAGCGGGGGGGCCATCCCTATACAATGAGCAGTTCTTC. Translation gives CASSLDPGLAGGPSLYNEQFF.

The chain has TRBV18 and TRBJ2-5; 7 nucleotides align to TRBD1. Germline V gene lookup returns CDR1 KGHSH and CDR2 LQKENI. V shed 3 bases, J shed 2 bases, and the junction held 6 bases outside the gene matches. This CDR3 contains 15 residues. The CDR3 sequence: CASSPLDRPQETQYF. As DNA, the CDR3 is TGTGCCAGCTCACCCCTGGACAGGCCACAAGAGACCCAGTACTTC.

The chain is built from TRBV18 and TRBJ1-5; perhaps TRBD1 as D (6 bases). This CDR3 has 13 amino acids. The germline V and J ends were trimmed by 2 bases and 6 bases, with 8 bases remaining between them. The V gene's germline CDR1 is KGHSH and CDR2 LQKENI. The CDR3 region is CASSPDRFQPQHF. CDR3 coding DNA: TGTGCCAGCTCACCAGACAGGTTTCAGCCCCAGCATTTT. Full variable domain (rest looked up from reference TRBV18 and TRBJ1-5): NAGVMQNPRHLVRRRGQEARLRCSPMKGHSHVYWYRQLPEEGLKFMVYLQKENIIDESGMPKERFSAEFPKEGPSILRIQQVVRGDSAAYFCASSPDRFQPQHFGDGTRLSIL.

The gene calls are TRBV28 and TRBJ2-7, with a weak D call TRBD2 (5 bases). Germline CDR1 MDHEN, CDR2 SYDVKM. The V end lost 5 bases, the J end lost 6 bases, and 14 bases lay between the germline ends. The CDR3 is made up of 13 amino acids. The CDR3 nucleotides read TGTGCCAGCAGTCAAGCGGCTCCAGGCGAGCAGTACTTC. Its translation is CASSQAAPGEQYF.

This chain joins TRBV6-2 or TRBV6-3 and TRBJ2-2, with 9 positions matching TRBD1. V was clipped by 6 bases and J by 5 bases; unmatched bases: 13. The CDR3 sequence is 17 residues long. From germline, CDR1 is MNHEY and CDR2 SVGEGT. This CDR3 reads CASSLTRDRVMTGELFF. DNA of the CDR3: TGTGCCAGCAGCCTGACCCGGGACAGGGTAATGACCGGGGAGCTGTTTTTT.

This chain connects TRBV7-2 to TRBJ1-6; the D gene is possibly TRBD1 (6 bases). CDR1 is SGHTA, CDR2 FQGNSA, per germline. CDR3 length equals 19 residues. Trimming took off 2 bases at V and 0 bases at J, with 17 bases between the two ends. CDR3 protein: CASSLLGPQQGSYNSPLHF. As DNA, the CDR3 is TGTGCCAGCAGCTTATTAGGGCCCCAACAGGGCTCCTATAATTCACCCCTCCACTTT. Together with reference TRBV7-2 and TRBJ1-6, the CDR3 gives the full variable domain: GAGVSQSPSNKVTEKGKDVELRCDPISGHTALYWYRQSLGQGLEFLIYFQGNSAPDKSGLPSDRFSAERTGGSVSTLTIQRTQQEDSAVYLCASSLLGPQQGSYNSPLHFGNGTRLTVT.

The chain has TRBV7-7 and TRBJ2-1; 8 nucleotides agree with TRBD2. V lost 5 bases to trimming and J lost 0 bases; unmatched junction nucleotides: 3. The germline V gene encodes CDR1 SSHAT and CDR2 FNYEAQ (reference sequence). The CDR3 has 15 amino acids. The DNA for the CDR3 is TGTGCCAGCAGCCCCAGCGGGAGCTCCTACAATGAGCAGTTCTTC. It translates to CASSPSGSSYNEQFF.

The V call is TRBV7-2, the J call TRBJ2-3, with 9 positions matching TRBD1. Germline trimming cut 5 bases from V and 3 bases from J; bases unmatched to any gene: 9. This CDR3 region has 16 residues. Germline CDR1 and CDR2: SGHTA and FQGNSA. CDR3 nucleotide sequence: TGTGCCAGCAGCCGCGCTCCGGGACAGGGAACAGATACGCAGTATTTT. Translating gives CASSRAPGQGTDTQYF.

This clone was counted once. The V and J genes are TRBV6-2 or TRBV6-3 and TRBJ1-1; no firm D call. CDR1 is MNHEY, CDR2 SVGEGT, per germline. Trimming cost V 5 bases and J 11 bases, with 18 bases left between them. This CDR3 has 13 amino acids. CDR3 residues: CASSLMGVGEAFF. The CDR3 nucleotides are TGTGCCAGCAGTCTAATGGGAGTTGGGGAGGCTTTCTTT.

J is TRBJ2-3 and V is TRBV7-3; 9 bases line up with TRBD2. This CDR3 has 16 residues. The germline gives CDR1 SGHTA, CDR2 FQGTGA. J was trimmed by 1 base and V by 3 bases; bases with no gene match: 5. In DNA form, the CDR3 reads TGTGCCAGCAGCTTGGGACTAGCTTCTCGCACAGATACGCAGTATTTT. Its protein product is CASSLGLASRTDTQYF.

The genes are TRBV5-4 and TRBJ2-5; 7 nucleotides line up with TRBD2. CDR3 length equals 15 residues. V lost 0 bases to trimming and J lost 3 bases; unmatched junction nucleotides: 5. The germline V gene encodes CDR1 SGHNT and CDR2 YYREEE (reference sequence). The CDR3 is CASSLVSGQEETQYF. The CDR3 DNA reads as TGTGCCAGCAGCTTGGTTAGCGGGCAGGAAGAGACCCAGTACTTC.